The 32 T cell receptor beta chains in this list originate from one sample, sequenced in a study of T cells after yellow fever vaccination. TCRdb re-derived calls from the 5' RACE reads in MiXCR, one entry per CDR3 protein. The data show roughly 520,000 distinct CDR3 sequences, 21% seen once. The sample here was PBMCs, taken approximately 22 days after the first yellow fever vaccination. The origin of the receptors is a man aged 18 to 30 who received the YFV17D yellow fever vaccine.

V usage is TRBV3-1 and J usage is TRBJ2-1, with 7 bases matching TRBD1. CDR1 and CDR2 from the germline V gene are LGHDT and YNNKEL (reference sequence). The CDR3 consists of 14 residues. With V trimmed by 3 bases and J by 8 bases, 7 bases remained unmatched. CDR3 amino acids: CASSHPRQGHEQFF. As DNA, the CDR3 is TGTGCCAGCAGCCATCCCCGACAGGGCCATGAGCAGTTCTTC.

This CDR3 is CSAAGDTAYEQYF. As DNA, the CDR3 is TGCAGCGCAGCCGGGGACACGGCCTACGAGCAGTACTTC. V is TRBV29-1 and J is TRBJ2-7; perhaps TRBD1 as D (6 bases). The CDR3 runs 13 residues. From germline, CDR1 is SQVTM and CDR2 ANQGSEA. Trimming stripped 7 bases from V and 2 bases from J, with 15 bases between.

This clonotype was picked up a small number of times. The chain has TRBV4-3 and TRBJ1-2, with D unresolved. The CDR3 totals 14 residues. V dropped 0 bases and J dropped 7 bases, with 12 bases sitting between them. Germline V CDR1 and CDR2: LGHNA, YSLEER. For the CDR3, the DNA is TGCGCCAGCAGCCAAGAAGGCGGGTTTCGTGGCTACACCTTC. Protein product: CASSQEGGFRGYTF.

V is TRBV7-9 and J is TRBJ2-5, with 7 bases lining up with TRBD2. The length of the CDR3 is 14 residues. J lost 5 bases, V lost 3 bases, and 6 bases had no gene match. Germline CDR1 is SEHNR and CDR2 is FQNEAQ (reference sequence). CDR3 in amino acids: CASSFLGGEETQYF. In nucleotides, the CDR3 is TGTGCCAGCAGCTTCCTGGGGGGGGAGGAGACCCAGTACTTC.

V gene TRBV4-3 combines with J gene TRBJ1-1; no firm D call. Trimming took off 0 bases at V and 6 bases at J, with 11 bases between the two ends. This CDR3 has 14 amino acids. In germline, CDR1 is LGHNA, CDR2 YSLEER. CDR3 sequence: CASSQESDTPEAFF. CDR3 DNA sequence: TGCGCCAGCAGCCAAGAATCCGACACCCCTGAAGCTTTCTTT.

This clonotype was observed a few times. The V call is TRBV4-1, the J call TRBJ1-1; TRBD1 agrees at 8 bases. The trim removed 2 bases at V and 5 bases at J, leaving 7 bases unmatched. CDR1 MGHRA and CDR2 YSYEKL come from the germline V gene. The CDR3 has 15 residues. As DNA, the CDR3 is TGCGCCAGCAGCCAAAACCAGGGGGCCGGGACTGAAGCTTTCTTT. It translates to CASSQNQGAGTEAFF.

This clonotype appeared a single time. This chain uses TRBV13 with TRBJ2-4; possibly TRBD1 for D (6 bases). The CDR3 loop spans 14 amino acids. CDR1 PRHDT and CDR2 FYEKMQ come from the germline V gene (reference sequence). V lost 0 bases to trimming and J lost 8 bases, with 11 bases between them. The CDR3 bases are TGTGCCAGCAGCTTAGGGGGGGCGGAGTACATTCAGTACTTC. It translates to CASSLGGAEYIQYF.

This chain links TRBV6-1 with TRBJ1-2, with no clear D. V lost 5 bases to trimming and J lost 0 bases, with 13 bases between them. Per the germline V gene, CDR1 is MNHNS and CDR2 is SASEGT. The CDR3 runs to 15 residues. The CDR3 coding sequence is TGTGCCAGCAGTACCCGGGCCAAAGCTAACTATGGCTACACCTTC. Protein sequence: CASSTRAKANYGYTF.

The table lists this clonotype with a few counts. The rearrangement uses TRBV6-2 or TRBV6-3 and TRBJ2-7; 9 bases agree with TRBD1. Trimming removed 5 bases from V and 7 bases from J; junction bases left unmatched: 12. Germline V gives CDR1 MNHEY, CDR2 SVGEGT. The CDR3 loop spans 15 amino acids. The CDR3 reads CASSPDLGTGKEQYF. CDR3 DNA: TGTGCCAGCAGTCCCGATTTGGGGACAGGGAAAGAGCAGTACTTC.

The chain uses TRBV20-1 and TRBJ1-1; D possibly corresponds to TRBD1 (6 bases). Trimming stripped 6 bases from V and 7 bases from J, with 18 bases between. CDR3 length: 13 residues. CDR1 DFQATT and CDR2 SNEGSKA come from the germline V gene (reference sequence). The DNA for the CDR3 is TGCAGTGCCCGGCCGGGACAAAATTTTGAAGCTTTCTTT. Amino acid sequence: CSARPGQNFEAFF.

A few counts support this clonotype. J is TRBJ1-1 and V is TRBV1; the table's TRBD1 call for D was not verified on the DNA. TRBV1 is a known pseudogene. The CDR3 totals 13 residues. The CDR3 region has the DNA TGCACCAGCAGCCAGGGGGTCCCAGAGGAAGCTTTCTTT. Translation gives CTSSQGVPEEAFF.

This clonotype was counted a few times. The chain uses TRBV9 and TRBJ1-5, with D unresolved. CDR1 and CDR2 from the germline V gene are SGDLS and YYNGEE. V was pared by 3 bases and J by 5 bases, with 12 bases between. The CDR3 consists of 14 residues. CDR3 protein: CASSAAERDQPQHF. Written as DNA, the CDR3 is TGTGCCAGCAGCGCAGCCGAGAGGGATCAGCCCCAGCATTTT. Using reference TRBV9 and TRBJ1-5 for the parts outside the CDR3, the full variable domain is DSGVTQTPKHLITATGQRVTLRCSPRSGDLSVYWYQQSLDQGLQFLIQYYNGEERAKGNILERFSAQQFPDLHSELNLSSLELGDSALYFCASSAAERDQPQHFGDGTRLSIL.

The J gene is TRBJ2-7, the V gene TRBV5-3, with 10 bases identical to TRBD2. TRBV5-3 is an ORF for which the function is uncertain. Trimming cost V 3 bases and J 3 bases; bases outside gene matches: 9. The CDR3 has 16 residues. The CDR3 protein is CARSCYIAGGDYEQYV. DNA of the CDR3: TGTGCCAGAAGCTGCTACATAGCGGGGGGCGACTACGAGCAGTACGTC.

There are a few counts of this clonotype. V is TRBV6-1 and J is TRBJ1-4; 9 bases match TRBD1. The junction had 8 bases not matched to a gene; V was cut back by 5 bases and J by 7 bases. The CDR3 consists of 15 residues. Germline lookup yields CDR1 MNHNS and CDR2 SASEGT. CDR3 amino acids: CASSKTTGGTEKLFF. CDR3 nucleotide sequence: TGTGCCAGCAGTAAGACGACAGGGGGGACTGAAAAACTGTTTTTT.

This clonotype was counted only a few times. The V gene is TRBV6-1, the J gene TRBJ1-3, with no clear D. V lost 5 bases and J 0 bases, leaving 11 bases between the germline ends. The CDR3 is 15 residues long. CDR1 MNHNS and CDR2 SASEGT come from the germline V gene. In DNA, the CDR3 is TGTGCCAGCAGTCTCGTATCCAGCTCTGGAAACACCATATATTTT. Encoded protein: CASSLVSSSGNTIYF.

The chain employs TRBV7-2 and TRBJ2-1, with 10 positions matching TRBD1. J was trimmed by 13 bases and V by 4 bases; bases with no gene match: 10. The germline V gene has CDR1 SGHTA and CDR2 FQGNSA. This CDR3 is 14 amino acids long. This CDR3 is CASSSPWTGGFQFF. The CDR3 DNA follows: TGTGCCAGCAGCTCCCCGTGGACAGGGGGGTTCCAGTTCTTC.

This clonotype is medium-sized within its sample. The CDR3 here is CASRSAGPYTEAFF. The DNA for the CDR3 is TGTGCCAGTAGGAGTGCTGGGCCCTACACTGAAGCTTTCTTT. The rearrangement links TRBV19 to TRBJ1-1, with D unresolved. CDR1 LNHDA and CDR2 SQIVND come from the germline V gene (reference sequence). The V end was cut by 6 bases, the J end by 3 bases, with 14 bases between. This CDR3 region has 14 residues. The full variable domain, completed using reference TRBV19 and TRBJ1-1, is DGGITQSPKYLFRKEGQNVTLSCEQNLNHDAMYWYRQDPGQGLRLIYYSQIVNDFQKGDIAEGYSVSREKKESFPLTVTSAQKNPTAFYLCASRSAGPYTEAFFGQGTRLTVV.

The sample holds a few counts of this clonotype. The chain recombines TRBV7-8 with TRBJ2-5; D assignment may be TRBD1 or TRBD2 (7 bases each). Germline V gene data show CDR1 as SGHVS and CDR2 as FQNEAQ. V was pared by 3 bases and J by 5 bases, with 16 bases between. The CDR3 runs 15 residues. CDR3 DNA sequence: TGTGCCAGCAGCTTGGGGCAGGGGGGGAAGGAGACCCAGTACTTC. Translating gives CASSLGQGGKETQYF.

V and J are TRBV7-6 and TRBJ2-1; TRBD2 aligns across 12 bases. Germline V gene data show CDR1 as SGHVS and CDR2 as FNYEAQ. V lost 5 bases and J lost 0; bases outside the gene matches: 17. CDR3 length equals 21 residues. DNA of the CDR3: TGTGCCAGCAGCCCTACTAGCCGGGCACTAGCGGGGGGAAGCTCCTACAATGAGCAGTTCTTC. Translated, it gives CASSPTSRALAGGSSYNEQFF.

The chain uses TRBV9 and TRBJ2-3; 9 bases align to TRBD2. Germline V lookup: CDR1 SGDLS, CDR2 YYNGEE. The ends lost 3 bases at V and 2 bases at J; junction bases unmatched: 4. The CDR3 extends over 15 amino acids. This CDR3 reads CASSGSSGDTDTQYF. CDR3 nucleotides: TGTGCCAGCAGCGGTTCTAGCGGGGACACAGATACGCAGTATTTT. Drawing the rest from reference TRBV9 and TRBJ2-3, the complete variable domain is DSGVTQTPKHLITATGQRVTLRCSPRSGDLSVYWYQQSLDQGLQFLIQYYNGEERAKGNILERFSAQQFPDLHSELNLSSLELGDSALYFCASSGSSGDTDTQYFGPGTRLTVL.

The chain recombines TRBV12-3 or TRBV12-4 with TRBJ1-1; D unresolved. This CDR3 contains 12 residues. V was pared by 5 bases and J by 7 bases, with 11 bases between. The CDR3 DNA sequence: TGTGCCAGCAGTCCCCGTGGGGTTGAAGCTTTCTTT. As protein: CASSPRGVEAFF.

CDR3 in DNA: TGTGCCAGCAGCTTAAGTCGGGCCCACGAGCAGTACTTC. This codes for CASSLSRAHEQYF. This sequence joins TRBV7-3 and TRBJ2-7; D is unclear. CDR1 and CDR2 (germline): SGHTA, FQGTGA. The CDR3 consists of 13 residues. V lost 1 base and J 5 bases, leaving 9 bases between the germline ends.

The CDR3 loop is CASSPGTSGFMEFF. The DNA of the CDR3 is TGTGCCAGCTCACCCGGGACTAGCGGCTTTATGGAGTTCTTC. This chain links TRBV18 with TRBJ2-1; 11 bases are shared with TRBD2. CDR1 is KGHSH, CDR2 LQKENI, per germline. Trimming at V came to 3 bases and at J to 14 bases, leaving 9 bases not matched to a gene. The CDR3 contains 14 residues.

The V gene is TRBV6-5, the J gene TRBJ2-1; D call uncertain. Looked up from germline, CDR1 is MNHEY and CDR2 is SVGAGI. CDR3 length: 15 residues. The germline V and J ends were trimmed by 2 bases and 6 bases, with 14 bases remaining between them. The CDR3: CASSYDRAQSNEQFF. As DNA, the CDR3 is TGTGCCAGCAGTTACGACCGGGCCCAGAGCAATGAGCAGTTCTTC.

V usage is TRBV5-1 and J usage is TRBJ2-1; D possibly matches TRBD1 or TRBD2 (5 bases each). V was cut by 5 bases and J by 4 bases, with 16 bases left in between. Germline CDR1 and CDR2: SGHRS and YFSETQ. CDR3 size: 15 residues. Here the CDR3 DNA reads TGCGCCAGCAGTTTAACCGGGACGGCTTACAATGAGCAGTTCTTC. It is translated as CASSLTGTAYNEQFF.

V and J are TRBV5-4 and TRBJ2-5; 8 bases match TRBD2. With V trimmed by 2 bases and J by 2 bases, 5 bases remained unmatched. The length of the CDR3 is 15 residues. Germline CDR1 and CDR2: SGHNT and YYREEE (reference sequence). Here the CDR3 reads CASSFGGGMQETQYF. In DNA form, the CDR3 reads TGTGCCAGCAGCTTCGGGGGGGGGATGCAAGAGACCCAGTACTTC. Variable domain in full (rest from reference TRBV5-4 and TRBJ2-5): ETGVTQSPTHLIKTRGQQVTLRCSSQSGHNTVSWYQQALGQGPQFIFQYYREEENGRGNFPPRFSGLQFPNYSSELNVNALELDDSALYLCASSFGGGMQETQYFGPGTRLLVL.

This clonotype was detected only a few times. The V gene is TRBV7-6, the J gene TRBJ2-2; 10 bases are shared with TRBD1. With V trimmed by 5 bases and J by 0 bases, 9 bases remained unmatched. CDR3 size: 18 residues. CDR1 and CDR2 (germline): SGHVS, FNYEAQ. The CDR3 DNA reads as TGTGCCAGCAGCACTTACGGACAGGGGGTTTCGAACACCGGGGAGCTGTTTTTT. Protein product: CASSTYGQGVSNTGELFF. Full variable domain (rest looked up from reference TRBV7-6 and TRBJ2-2): GAGVSQSPRYKVTKRGQDVALRCDPISGHVSLYWYRQALGQGPEFLTYFNYEAQQDKSGLPNDRFSAERPEGSISTLTIQRTEQRDSAMYRCASSTYGQGVSNTGELFFGEGSRLTVL.

This chain uses TRBV7-6 with TRBJ2-3, with 8 bases aligning to TRBD2. Germline V gene data show CDR1 as SGHVS and CDR2 as FNYEAQ. The CDR3 has 15 residues. V trimming: 4 bases; J trimming: 4 bases; junction bases outside the gene matches: 7. The CDR3: CASSSGGPLADTQYF. The CDR3 bases are TGTGCCAGCAGCTCGGGGGGGCCGTTAGCAGATACGCAGTATTTT.

This clonotype was picked up a small number of times. V is TRBV7-8 and J is TRBJ2-1, with 7 bases identical to TRBD2. Per the germline V gene, CDR1 is SGHVS and CDR2 is FQNEAQ. CDR3 length: 15 amino acids. J gave up 7 bases and V 1 base, and 7 bases lay outside the gene matches. As DNA, the CDR3 is TGTGCCAGCAGCTTAGGTGTGGGGGGGTTAAATGAGCAGTTCTTC. Translating it yields CASSLGVGGLNEQFF.

The chain links TRBV28 to TRBJ2-7; 12 bases are a match to TRBD2. Germline V gives CDR1 MDHEN, CDR2 SYDVKM. The V and J ends lost 5 bases and 10 bases, in that order; junction bases with no gene match: 6. The CDR3 extends over 13 amino acids. The DNA of the CDR3 is TGTGCCAGCAGTACTCCTAGCGGGGGGGCCCAGTACGTC. Amino acids: CASSTPSGGAQYV.

V usage is TRBV10-2 and J usage is TRBJ2-1; D is possibly TRBD2 (5 bases). V lost 6 bases and J lost 2, with 11 bases in between. CDR3 length equals 14 residues. Germline CDR1 is WSHSY and CDR2 is SAAADI. The CDR3 DNA is TGCGCCAGCAGCACCCCCGGGGCCTACAATGAGCAGTTCTTC. Amino acid sequence: CASSTPGAYNEQFF.

This clonotype was counted only a few times. The rearrangement joins TRBV3-1 to TRBJ1-6; no clear D gene. Trimming cost V 0 bases and J 4 bases, with 10 bases left between them. From germline, CDR1 is LGHDT and CDR2 YNNKEL (reference sequence). The length of the CDR3 is 16 residues. CDR3 region: CASSQDLAGYNSPLHF. The CDR3 nucleotides are TGTGCCAGCAGCCAAGATCTGGCTGGGTATAATTCACCCCTCCACTTT.